This T cell receptor (beta chain) was retrieved from a study of T cells after yellow fever vaccination. Study context: For low cell numbers, libraries were made with SMART-Seq v4 Ultra Low Input.

Findings and limits, study-wide: Booster sampling recovered most clones from primary vaccination (approximately 96% CD4, approximately 90% CD8). A minor fraction of clonotypes spanned both CD4 and CD8 compartments.

Template switching by 5'RACE produced TCR cDNA, adding a universal primer site and UMIs. TCRdb redid the calling of the 5' RACE reads with MiXCR, one entry per CDR3 protein. The data hold about 340,000 distinct CDR3 sequences, with 4% observed a single time. A few counts support this clonotype. Antigen specificity is unknown. Source: PBMCs, taken 5 days after the yellow fever booster vaccination. The TCR sequence derives from a man between 18 and 29 years old who received the YFV17D yellow fever vaccine.

The CDR3 protein is CSARVGAEETQYF. Here the CDR3 DNA reads TGCAGTGCTAGAGTGGGGGCGGAAGAGACCCAGTACTTC. The chain uses TRBV20-1 and TRBJ2-5, with TRBD1 as a possible D gene (6 bases). The CDR3 sequence is 13 residues long. V lost 1 base and J lost 3, with 9 bases in between. The V gene's germline CDR1 is DFQATT and CDR2 SNEGSKA (reference sequence).